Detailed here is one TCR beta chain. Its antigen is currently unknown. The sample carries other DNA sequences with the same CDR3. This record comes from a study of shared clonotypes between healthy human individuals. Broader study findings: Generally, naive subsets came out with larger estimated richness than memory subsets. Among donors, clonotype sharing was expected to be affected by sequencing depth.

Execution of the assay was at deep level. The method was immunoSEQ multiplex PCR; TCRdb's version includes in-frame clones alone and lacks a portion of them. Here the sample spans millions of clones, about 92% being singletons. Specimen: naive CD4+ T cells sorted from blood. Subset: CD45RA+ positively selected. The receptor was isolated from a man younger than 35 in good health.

CDR3 protein: CASSSRDRSSYEQYF. The CDR3 nucleotides read TGTGCCAGCAGCTCCCGGGACAGGAGCTCCTACGAGCAGTACTTC. This chain uses TRBV7-8 with TRBJ2-7; TRBD1 matches 8 bases. V gave up 4 bases and J gave up 0 bases; unmatched junction bases: 5. CDR1 and CDR2 from the germline V gene are SGHVS and FQNEAQ. This CDR3 region has 15 residues. Supplemented by reference TRBV7-8 and TRBJ2-7, the full variable domain reads GAGVSQSPRYKVAKRGQDVALRCDPISGHVSLFWYQQALGQGPEFLTYFQNEAQLDKSGLPSDRFFAERPEGSVSTLKIQRTQQEDSAVYLCASSSRDRSSYEQYFGPGTRLTVT.